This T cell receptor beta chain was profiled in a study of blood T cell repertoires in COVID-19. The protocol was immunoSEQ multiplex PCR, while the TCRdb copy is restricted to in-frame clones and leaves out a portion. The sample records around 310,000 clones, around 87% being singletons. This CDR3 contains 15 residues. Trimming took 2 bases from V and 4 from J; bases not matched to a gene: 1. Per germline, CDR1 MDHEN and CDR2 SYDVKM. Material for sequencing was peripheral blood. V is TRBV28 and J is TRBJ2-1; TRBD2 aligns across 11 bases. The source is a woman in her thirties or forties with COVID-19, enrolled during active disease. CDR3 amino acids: CASSLLAGGYNEQFF. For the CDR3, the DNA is TGTGCCAGCAGTTTACTAGCGGGGGGTTACAATGAGCAGTTCTTC.